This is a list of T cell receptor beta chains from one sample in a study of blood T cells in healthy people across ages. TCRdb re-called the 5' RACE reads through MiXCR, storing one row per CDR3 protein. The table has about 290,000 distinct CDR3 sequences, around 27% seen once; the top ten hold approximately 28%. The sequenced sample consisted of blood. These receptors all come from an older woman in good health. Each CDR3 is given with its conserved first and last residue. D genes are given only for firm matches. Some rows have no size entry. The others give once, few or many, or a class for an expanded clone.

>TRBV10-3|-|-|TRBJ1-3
CAVSRGTSLSGNTIYF
TGTGCCGTCTCTCGTGGGACATCACTCTCTGGAAACACCATATATTTT
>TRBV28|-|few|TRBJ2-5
CASRGGGQETQYF
TGTGCCAGCAGGGGTGGGGGGCAAGAGACCCAGTACTTC
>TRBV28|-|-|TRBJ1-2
CASSFQRKASGYTF
TGTGCCAGCAGTTTCCAGCGGAAAGCCAGTGGCTACACCTTC
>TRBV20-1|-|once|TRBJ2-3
CSAEGGVFTDTQYF
TGCAGTGCTGAAGGGGGGGTATTCACAGATACGCAGTATTTT
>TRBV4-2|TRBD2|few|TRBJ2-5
CASSQDGRGGQETQYF
TGTGCCAGCAGCCAAGACGGGCGGGGGGGCCAAGAGACCCAGTACTTC
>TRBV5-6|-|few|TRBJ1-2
CASSNRALRYYGYTF
TGTGCCAGCAGCAACCGGGCCCTACGATACTATGGCTACACCTTC
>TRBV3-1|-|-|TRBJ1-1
CASSQDDRGAFF
TGTGCCAGCAGCCAAGATGACCGGGGGGCTTTCTTT
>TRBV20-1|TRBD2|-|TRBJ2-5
CSALPGGRETQYF
TGCAGTGCTCTCCCGGGGGGGAGGGAGACCCAGTACTTC
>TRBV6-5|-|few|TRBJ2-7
CASSYRGVSYEQYF
TGTGCCAGCAGTTACAGGGGCGTTTCCTACGAGCAGTACTTC
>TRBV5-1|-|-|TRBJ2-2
CASSKRLAGGLETQYFGGTGELFF
-
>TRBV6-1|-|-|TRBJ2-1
CASSERRNEQFF
TGTGCCAGCAGTGAAAGGAGGAATGAGCAGTTCTTC
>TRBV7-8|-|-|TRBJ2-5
CASSLDEHLMGETQYF
TGTGCCAGCAGCTTAGACGAACACCTGATGGGGGAGACCCAGTACTTC
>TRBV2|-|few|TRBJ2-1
CASGNNEQFF
TGTGCCAGCGGCAACAATGAGCAGTTCTTC
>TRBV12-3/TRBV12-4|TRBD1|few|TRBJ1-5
CASSRQGWSNQPQHF
TGTGCCAGCAGTCGACAGGGTTGGAGCAATCAGCCCCAGCATTTT
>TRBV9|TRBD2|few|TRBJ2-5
CASSVDLAGETQYF
TGTGCCAGCAGCGTAGATCTAGCGGGAGAGACCCAGTACTTC
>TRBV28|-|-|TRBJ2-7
CASSLPFLAQYF
TGTGCCAGCAGTCTACCTTTCTTAGCGCAGTACTTC
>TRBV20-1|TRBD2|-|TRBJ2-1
CSALASGRAYNEQFF
TGCAGTGCTCTGGCCAGCGGGAGGGCTTACAATGAGCAGTTCTTC
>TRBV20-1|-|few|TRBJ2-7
CSAKGTSTRLYEQYF
TGCAGTGCTAAGGGTACGAGTACCCGTCTGTACGAGCAGTACTTC
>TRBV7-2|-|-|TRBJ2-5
CASSPPGLQETQYF
TGTGCCAGCAGCCCTCCGGGACTGCAAGAGACCCAGTACTTC
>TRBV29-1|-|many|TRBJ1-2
CSGGDGDYTF
TGCAGCGGTGGGGACGGAGACTACACCTTC
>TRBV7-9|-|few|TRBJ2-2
CASSFLSGELFF
TGTGCCAGCAGCTTCTTGTCCGGGGAGCTGTTTTTT
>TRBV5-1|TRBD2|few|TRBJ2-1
CASSLASGGSNEQFF
TGCGCCAGCAGCTTGGCTAGCGGGGGTAGCAATGAGCAGTTCTTC
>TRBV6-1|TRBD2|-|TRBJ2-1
CASSELAGGYNEQFF
TGTGCCAGCAGTGAACTAGCGGGGGGCTACAATGAGCAGTTCTTC
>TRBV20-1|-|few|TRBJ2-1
CSASPSGRFNEQFF
TGCAGTGCTAGCCCCAGCGGGCGCTTTAATGAGCAGTTCTTC